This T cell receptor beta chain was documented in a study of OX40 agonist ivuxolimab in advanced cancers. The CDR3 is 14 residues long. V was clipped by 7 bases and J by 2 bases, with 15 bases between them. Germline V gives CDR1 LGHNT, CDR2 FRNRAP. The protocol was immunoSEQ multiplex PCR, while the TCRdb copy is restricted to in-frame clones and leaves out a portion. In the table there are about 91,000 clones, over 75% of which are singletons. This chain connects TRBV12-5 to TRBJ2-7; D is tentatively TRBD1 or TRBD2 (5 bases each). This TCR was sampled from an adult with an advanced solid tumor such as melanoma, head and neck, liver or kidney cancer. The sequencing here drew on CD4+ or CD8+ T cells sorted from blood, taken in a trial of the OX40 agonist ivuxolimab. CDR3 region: CASALRGGTYEQYF. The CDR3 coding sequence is TGTGCTAGTGCCCTACGGGGCGGCACCTACGAGCAGTACTTC.